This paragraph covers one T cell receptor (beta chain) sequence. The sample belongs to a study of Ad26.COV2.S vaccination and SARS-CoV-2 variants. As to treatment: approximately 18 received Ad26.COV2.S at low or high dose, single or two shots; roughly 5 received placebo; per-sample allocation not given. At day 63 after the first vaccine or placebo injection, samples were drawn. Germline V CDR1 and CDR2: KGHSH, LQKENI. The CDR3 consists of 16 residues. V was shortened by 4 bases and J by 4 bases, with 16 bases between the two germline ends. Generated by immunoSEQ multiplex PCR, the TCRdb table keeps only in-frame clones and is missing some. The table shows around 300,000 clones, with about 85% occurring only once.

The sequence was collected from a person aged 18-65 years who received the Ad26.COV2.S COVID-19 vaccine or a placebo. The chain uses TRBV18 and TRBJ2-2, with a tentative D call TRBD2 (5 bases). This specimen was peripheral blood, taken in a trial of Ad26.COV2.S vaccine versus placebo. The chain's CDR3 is CASSRLGEAGTGELFF. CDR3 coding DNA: TGTGCCAGCTCACGCCTGGGAGAGGCTGGCACCGGGGAGCTGTTTTTT.